The 27 T cell receptor beta chains below were found in one sample sequenced in a study of early T cells in non-severe SARS-CoV-2 infection. Via MiXCR, TCRdb re-called the 5' RACE reads, giving one row per CDR3 protein. The sample contains about 69,000 distinct CDR3 sequences, 8.5% to 10% of which appear only once. Input material: whole blood. These TCRs come from an adult who was a healthcare worker with PCR-confirmed SARS-CoV-2 infection or an uninfected control (not recorded which).

This clonotype appeared many times. V usage is TRBV15 and J usage is TRBJ2-1; D possibly corresponds to TRBD2 (6 bases). Between the trimmed V and J ends, which lost 3 bases and 5 bases, there was a span of 17 bases. Germline lookup yields CDR1 LNHNV and CDR2 YYDKDF (reference sequence). This CDR3 has 16 amino acids. CDR3 DNA sequence: TGTGCCACCAGCAGGTCTCGAGGGCCGGGGGACAATGAGCAGTTCTTC. Its translation: CATSRSRGPGDNEQFF.

The V gene is TRBV20-1, the J gene TRBJ1-1, with TRBD1 as a possible D gene (6 bases). The germline V gene encodes CDR1 DFQATT and CDR2 SNEGSKA (reference sequence). This CDR3 is 15 amino acids long. Trimming pared 0 bases from V and 3 bases from J, leaving 14 bases between. CDR3 region: CSARDLAGEDTEAFF. CDR3 DNA sequence: TGCAGTGCTAGAGATCTCGCAGGGGAGGACACTGAAGCTTTCTTT.

This clonotype was recorded a few times. A read error may produce the germline difference seen at one junction end. This chain uses TRBV3-1 with TRBJ2-5; D gene ambiguous. The CDR3 is 12 residues long. CDR1 and CDR2 (germline): LGHDT, YNNKEL (reference sequence). The CDR3 reads CASSQEPASAHF. CDR3 nucleotides: TGTGCCAGCAGCCAAGAGCCGGCTAGTGCGCACTTC.

The rearrangement joins TRBV14 to TRBJ1-2; 7 nucleotides align to TRBD1. Germline V gene sequence: CDR1 SGHDN, CDR2 FVKESK. V lost 2 bases, J lost 8 bases, and 17 bases stayed unmatched. The CDR3 spans 17 residues. In DNA, the CDR3 is TGTGCCAGCAGCCAATCCCGGGACAGTCTTAATACGAGGGGCTACACCTTC. Translating it yields CASSQSRDSLNTRGYTF.

Only one count was recorded for this clonotype. This chain's CDR3 is CASSSRTGGNSPLHF. CDR3 DNA sequence: TGTGCCAGCAGTTCGAGGACAGGGGGTAATTCACCCCTCCACTTT. The chain combines TRBV12-3 or TRBV12-4 with TRBJ1-6, with 10 positions matching TRBD1. The CDR3 sequence is 15 residues long. V gave up 4 bases and J gave up 6 bases; unmatched junction bases: 3.

Ten or more counts support this clonotype. This chain uses TRBV7-6 with TRBJ1-2, with 7 bases that match TRBD1. This CDR3 region has 13 residues. The ends lost 1 base at V and 6 bases at J; junction bases unmatched: 2. The germline CDR1 and CDR2 sequences are SGHVS and FNYEAQ. In DNA form, the CDR3 reads TGTGCCAGCAGCTTAGGGCAGGGGGATGGCTACACCTTC. Residues: CASSLGQGDGYTF.

This clonotype was observed at least ten times. This chain connects TRBV7-9 to TRBJ2-1, with D perhaps matching TRBD1 or TRBD2 (5 bases each). The CDR3 extends over 14 amino acids. The V end lost 2 bases, the J end lost 12 bases, and 17 bases lay between the germline ends. Germline V gene lookup returns CDR1 SEHNR and CDR2 FQNEAQ (reference sequence). The CDR3 sequence is CASSLPGPIFRQFF. In DNA form, the CDR3 reads TGTGCCAGCAGCTTACCGGGACCGATCTTTAGGCAGTTCTTC.

This clonotype was seen many times. The J gene is TRBJ2-3, the V gene TRBV20-1; D possibly corresponds to TRBD2 (6 bases). Germline CDR1 is DFQATT and CDR2 is SNEGSKA (reference sequence). The length of the CDR3 is 14 residues. Deletions cut 1 base from V and 5 bases from J, with 13 bases between. As DNA, the CDR3 is TGCAGTGCTAGAGTCGGCGGGGTTCTAGATACGCAGTATTTT. Its protein is CSARVGGVLDTQYF.

This clonotype was found a few times. V and J are TRBV23-1 and TRBJ2-7; D perhaps matches TRBD2 (5 bases). TRBV23-1 is sorted into the ORF group, with uncertain function. This CDR3 region has 16 residues. Trimming shortened V by 3 bases and J by 3 bases, and 18 bases separated the two germline ends. For the CDR3, the DNA is TGCGCCAGCAGTCACCGGTCCTTCGAGCGGAGCTACGAGCAGTACTTC. It codes for CASSHRSFERSYEQYF.

This clonotype was detected ten times or more. The chain links TRBV30 to TRBJ1-2, with D maybe TRBD1 (6 bases). With 0 bases removed from V and 1 base from J, the gap between germline ends came to 18 bases. This CDR3 is built from 17 residues. CDR1 and CDR2 (germline): GTSNPN, SVGIG (reference sequence). The CDR3 bases are TGTGCCTGGAGTGTACCCTCCGTTGACAGGATTAACTATGGCTACACCTTC. Amino acid sequence: CAWSVPSVDRINYGYTF.

This clonotype was seen only a few times. V usage is TRBV5-8 and J usage is TRBJ1-2; 7 bases fit TRBD1. Germline V gene data show CDR1 as SGHTS and CDR2 as YDEGEE. V shed 0 bases and J 3 bases; nucleotides not matched to a gene: 5. CDR3 size: 15 residues. In DNA form, the CDR3 reads TGTGCCAGCAGCTTGGACCCTACAGGGGACTATGGCTACACCTTC. Amino acids: CASSLDPTGDYGYTF.

The chain uses TRBV20-1 and TRBJ1-6, with TRBD1 matching 10 bases. Germline CDR1 is DFQATT and CDR2 is SNEGSKA (reference sequence). The ends lost 5 bases at V and 7 bases at J; junction bases unmatched: 5. CDR3 size: 14 residues. The chain's CDR3 is CSAPPGQGNSPLHF. The CDR3 DNA sequence: TGCAGTGCTCCACCGGGACAGGGGAATTCACCCCTCCACTTT.

This clonotype was picked up a small number of times. Sequence at one end of the junction differs from germline and may be a read error. The CDR3 nucleotides are TGTGCCAGCAGCTTAGGGGGCTCCTATAATTCACCCCTCCATTTT. It is translated as CASSLGGSYNSPLHF. The chain recombines TRBV7-9 with TRBJ1-6; D possibly corresponds to TRBD1 (5 bases). The V gene's germline CDR1 is SEHNR and CDR2 FQNEAQ (reference sequence). The length of the CDR3 is 15 residues.

The chain employs TRBV27 and TRBJ2-6; 9 bases are shared with TRBD1. The CDR3 loop spans 20 amino acids. With 7 bases clipped from V and 0 bases from J, the junction kept 16 bases outside the gene matches. CDR1 MNHEY and CDR2 SMNVEV come from the germline V gene (reference sequence). The CDR3 DNA follows: TGTGCCAGCAAGTTAGGGACAGGGTCTGAGATAAGCTCTGGGGCCAACGTCCTGACTTTC. It yields the protein CASKLGTGSEISSGANVLTF. Combining the CDR3 with reference TRBV27 and TRBJ2-6 gives the whole variable domain EAQVTQNPRYLITVTGKKLTVTCSQNMNHEYMSWYRQDPGLGLRQIYYSMNVEVTDKGDVPEGYKVSRKEKRNFPLILESPSPNQTSLYFCASKLGTGSEISSGANVLTFGAGSRLTVL.

A remark on this clonotype: A much bigger clone sits one base away, suggesting this may be a read error. The chain is built from TRBV7-3 and TRBJ2-2, with no clear D. Germline V gene sequence: CDR1 SGHTA, CDR2 FQGTGA. The CDR3 is made up of 14 amino acids. Trimming removed 2 bases from V and 0 bases from J, with 4 bases in between. The CDR3, as DNA: TGTGCCAGCAGCTTAGGTGCGAACACCGGGGAGCTGTTTTTT. Protein sequence: CASSLGANTGELFF.

This clonotype was observed a handful of times. The chain uses TRBV6-2 or TRBV6-3 and TRBJ1-5; TRBD1 is a possible D gene (6 bases). The germline V gene encodes CDR1 MNHEY and CDR2 SVGEGT. The V gene lost 2 bases and the J gene lost 1 base, with 15 bases spanning the gap. The CDR3 has 17 amino acids. This CDR3 reads CASSYNSGEASNQPQHF. For the CDR3, the DNA is TGTGCCAGCAGTTACAATTCAGGGGAGGCGAGCAATCAGCCCCAGCATTTT.

This clonotype turned up a few times. The chain recombines TRBV5-1 with TRBJ1-1, with D possibly being TRBD1 (5 bases). Germline-derived CDR1 and CDR2 are SGHRS and YFSETQ. The V end lost 7 bases, the J end lost 3 bases, and 16 bases lay between the germline ends. The CDR3 is made up of 14 amino acids. In DNA form, the CDR3 reads TGCGCCAGCCATGCGGGGGACTTGTACACTGAAGCTTTCTTT. Protein product: CASHAGDLYTEAFF.

The gene calls are TRBV12-3 or TRBV12-4 and TRBJ2-1; the match to TRBD2 covers 10 bases. V shed 6 bases and J 8 bases; nucleotides not matched to a gene: 7. CDR3 length equals 14 residues. This CDR3 reads CASSTSGGAYEQFF. CDR3 coding DNA: TGTGCCAGCAGCACGAGCGGGGGGGCCTATGAGCAGTTCTTC.

This clonotype showed up many times. This chain uses TRBV2 with TRBJ2-2; D is unresolved. Trimming pared 4 bases from V and 2 bases from J, leaving 11 bases between. The CDR3 is made up of 15 amino acids. Germline assignment: CDR1 SNHLY and CDR2 FYNNEI. The CDR3 bases are TGTGCCAGCAGTGGTAGACTTCTTAACACCGGGGAGCTGTTTTTT. Amino acid sequence: CASSGRLLNTGELFF.

The sample holds a few counts of this clonotype. V is TRBV9 and J is TRBJ2-1, with unresolved D. Per the germline V gene, CDR1 is SGDLS and CDR2 is YYNGEE. The CDR3 is 14 residues long. V was cut by 2 bases and J by 5 bases, with 11 bases left in between. The CDR3 region has the DNA TGTGCCAGCAGCGTTCAGACTGTAAACAATGAGCAGTTCTTC. Protein product: CASSVQTVNNEQFF.

This clonotype was detected many times. The CDR3 loop is CSVLGGFNTEAFF. The DNA for the CDR3 is TGCAGTGTTCTGGGGGGGTTCAACACTGAAGCTTTCTTT. This rearrangement joins TRBV20-1 to TRBJ1-1; D may be TRBD1 (5 bases). Trimming stripped 7 bases from V and 2 bases from J, with 14 bases between. The CDR3 has 13 amino acids. CDR1 and CDR2 from the germline V gene are DFQATT and SNEGSKA (reference sequence).

This clonotype has at least ten counts. The chain couples TRBV3-1 to TRBJ2-1, with 9 bases that match TRBD2. V lost 3 bases to trimming and J lost 4 bases; unmatched junction nucleotides: 4. Germline-derived CDR1 and CDR2 are LGHDT and YNNKEL (reference sequence). The CDR3 runs to 15 residues. The CDR3 nucleotides are TGTGCCAGCAGCCATTCCCTAGCGGGGTACAATGAGCAGTTCTTC. Its protein is CASSHSLAGYNEQFF.

This clonotype was seen just once. This sequence may be a read error, since a much larger clone differs from it by one base. The conserved final phenylalanine or tryptophan is absent from the CDR3, which likely points to a read error. The chain links TRBV11-2 to TRBJ2-4; D possibly corresponds to TRBD2 (7 bases). Deletions cut 1 base from V and 3 bases from J, with 13 bases between. This CDR3 contains 16 residues. Per the germline V gene, CDR1 is SGHAT and CDR2 is FQNNGV. CDR3 protein: CASSLVGGAGKNIQYY. Here the CDR3 DNA reads TGTGCCAGCAGCTTAGTTGGGGGGGCTGGCAAAAACATTCAGTACTAC.

This clonotype was seen repeatedly, ten times or more. The CDR3 nucleotides read TGTGCCAGCAGCTTGGCCTGGGGGAGGGCCAGGTGGAATGAGCAGTTCTTC. Encoded protein: CASSLAWGRARWNEQFF. The chain couples TRBV5-6 to TRBJ2-1; 7 bases are shared with TRBD2. Germline-derived CDR1 and CDR2 are SGHDT and YYEEEE. The CDR3 is 17 amino acids. V shed 0 bases, J shed 7 bases, and the junction held 13 bases outside the gene matches.

The genes are TRBV20-1 and TRBJ1-2; no definite D call. The V gene lost 0 bases and the J gene lost 8 bases, with 10 bases spanning the gap. The germline gives CDR1 DFQATT, CDR2 SNEGSKA (reference sequence). The CDR3 runs to 12 residues. The CDR3 coding sequence is TGCAGTGCTAGAGATTTGGGAAACGGCTACACCTTC. It encodes CSARDLGNGYTF.

There are a few counts of this clonotype. The CDR3 DNA sequence: TGTGCCAGCAGTTCGACAGGGAAAGAGACCCAGTACTTC. As protein: CASSSTGKETQYF. The gene calls are TRBV6-2 or TRBV6-3 and TRBJ2-5, with 7 bases matching TRBD1. CDR3 length: 13 amino acids. V gave up 4 bases and J gave up 3 bases; unmatched junction bases: 2. Germline V gene sequence: CDR1 MNHEY, CDR2 SVGEGT.

This clonotype showed up many times. The chain employs TRBV3-1 and TRBJ1-3; D gene uncertain. Trimming left V 4 bases short and J 0 bases short, with 7 bases between. The CDR3 extends over 14 amino acids. CDR1 is LGHDT and CDR2 is YNNKEL in the germline V gene (reference sequence). CDR3 protein: CASSPSSSGNTIYF. The CDR3 DNA reads TGTGCCAGCAGCCCAAGTTCCTCTGGAAACACCATATATTTT.